This TCR beta chain was observed in a study of vaccination effects on CD4 cells after COVID-19. Trimming removed 7 bases at V and 5 bases at J, with 10 bases between. The CDR3 has 12 amino acids. The assay was immunoSEQ multiplex PCR, and TCRdb's table has in-frame clones only and misses some. This sample has 35,000 to 40,000 clones, with roughly 74% found just once. The culture ran for about 11 days, and then CD4+ T cells were isolated. Of note for this clone: Its cognate antigen is unknown.

This receptor was obtained from a human donor who received a COVID-19 vaccine. The V and J genes are TRBV12-3 or TRBV12-4 and TRBJ2-3; perhaps TRBD1 as D (6 bases). Sequenced material: CD4+ T cells from PBMCs cultured without peptide, taken before COVID-19 vaccination. Written as DNA, the CDR3 is TGTGCCAGCATGTTAGGGGGAGATACGCAGTATTTT. This encodes CASMLGGDTQYF.